This TCR beta chain was recovered during a study of cytotoxic CD8 clonotypes in ibrutinib-treated CLL. Study observations and caveats: Measured clonality at baseline was greater than in age-matched healthy donors and tracked with circulating CD8+ T-cell counts. Clonality went up at the time of ibrutinib response, stayed stable in sustained remission, and later dropped back toward its baseline level at progression.

Between the trimmed V and J ends, which lost 2 bases and 6 bases, there was a span of 12 bases. The germline gives CDR1 MRHNA, CDR2 SNTAGT. CDR3 length equals 14 residues. As concerns this clone: Its antigen is still unknown.

A 1 in 200,000 to 1 in 1 million T cell depth was the sequencing target. Measured with immunoSEQ multiplex PCR; TCRdb has only the in-frame clones, and not every one. The sample lists 35,000 to 40,000 clones, roughly 45% occurring once. Here the sequenced sample was PBMCs, taken before ibrutinib treatment. The TCR originated in a human donor with chronic lymphocytic leukemia. The chain has TRBV6-4 and TRBJ2-3; weak D call: TRBD2 (5 bases). CDR3 sequence: CASSDETNSDTQYF. The CDR3 bases are TGTGCCAGCAGTGACGAGACTAATTCCGATACGCAGTATTTT.